This T cell receptor (beta chain) came from a study of PD-1 blockade in classical Hodgkin lymphoma. Overall study findings and caveats: Significant TCR diversity gains by C4D1 occurred in CD4+ but not CD8+ cells. The diversity seen at baseline in complete responders resembled that of newly diagnosed patients.

Relapses following autologous stem cell transplantation were seen in all patients, with brentuximab vedotin exposure varying. A remark on this clone: Its specificity is not known.

Profiled with immunoSEQ multiplex PCR; TCRdb holds only in-frame clones, not every one. The sample carries 25,000 to 35,000 clones, under 75% recorded once. The source was peripheral blood mononuclear cells (PBMCs), collected before the second cycle of nivolumab. The receptor's source is a human donor with classical Hodgkin lymphoma.

The CDR3 is CASSSGGTGELFF. Written as DNA, the CDR3 is TGTGCCAGCTCCTCTGGAGGAACCGGGGAGCTGTTTTTT. The gene calls are TRBV18 and TRBJ2-2; TRBD2 might be the D (5 bases). V was trimmed by 6 bases and J by 5 bases, leaving 10 bases between them. The CDR3 runs 13 residues. CDR1 KGHSH and CDR2 LQKENI come from the germline V gene.